This record concerns one T cell receptor (beta chain) sequence. As yet, its antigen is unknown. Naive CD8 populations comprised CD45RO-negative cells positively selected for CCR7, excluding terminally differentiated effector memory CD45RA+ cells. TCRdb keeps only in-frame clones here, not all; method: immunoSEQ multiplex PCR. Here the sample spans roughly 770,000 clones, 90% to 98% being singletons. V lost 6 bases and J lost 6; bases outside the gene matches: 3. This CDR3 is 11 amino acids long. The germline gives CDR1 SQVTM, CDR2 ANQGSEA. The data stem from a study of shared clonotypes between healthy human individuals. Overall study context: For every donor, three CD4 naive, three CD4 memory, two CD8 naive and one CD8 memory plates were used.

Overall study results and limits: Genetic and exposure-history diversity was limited by the few donors.

Source material: naive CD8+ T cells sorted from blood. The receptor was isolated from a young man in good health. The chain links TRBV29-1 to TRBJ2-3; 7 bases match TRBD1. The CDR3 DNA follows: TGCAGCGTCTTGACAGGGGATACGCAGTATTTT. Protein sequence: CSVLTGDTQYF.